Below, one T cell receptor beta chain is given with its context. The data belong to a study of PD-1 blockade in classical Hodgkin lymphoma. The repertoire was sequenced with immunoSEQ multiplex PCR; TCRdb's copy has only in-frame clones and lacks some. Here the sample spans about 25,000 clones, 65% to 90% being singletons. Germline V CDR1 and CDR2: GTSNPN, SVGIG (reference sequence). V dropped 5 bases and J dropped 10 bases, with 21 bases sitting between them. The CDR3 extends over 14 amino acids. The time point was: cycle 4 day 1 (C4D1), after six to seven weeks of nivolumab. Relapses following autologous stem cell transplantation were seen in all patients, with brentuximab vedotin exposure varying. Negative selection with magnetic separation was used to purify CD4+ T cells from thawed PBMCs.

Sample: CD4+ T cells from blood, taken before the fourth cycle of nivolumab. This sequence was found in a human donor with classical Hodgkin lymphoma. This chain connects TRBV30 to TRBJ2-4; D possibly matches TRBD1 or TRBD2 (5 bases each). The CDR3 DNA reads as TGTGCCTGGCAGAATTGGGGGTATAAAACAATTCAGTACTTC. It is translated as CAWQNWGYKTIQYF. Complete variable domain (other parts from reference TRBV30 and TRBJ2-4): SQTIHQWPATLVQPVGSPLSLECTVEGTSNPNLYWYRQAAGRGLQLLFYSVGIGQISSEVPQNLSASRPQDRQFILSSKKLLLSDSGFYLCAWQNWGYKTIQYFGAGTRLSVL.